This is a list of T cell receptor beta chains from one sample in a study of blood T cell repertoires in COVID-19. The assay was immunoSEQ multiplex PCR, and TCRdb's table has in-frame clones only and misses some. The table records approximately 280,000 clones, 70% to 85% of them present only once. The sequenced sample was peripheral blood. All receptors come from a human donor with COVID-19, enrolled during active disease. The donor label of this sample is uncertain. Each CDR3 is given with its conserved first and last residue. Fields, in order: J gene, D gene, CDR3 length, clone size, V gene, CDR3 protein, CDR3 DNA. A D gene is named only where the DNA matches it firmly. A row's size may be missing; if present it is once, few, many or a size class.

>TRBJ2-2|TRBD1|16|.|TRBV5-1
CASSRNAAGGDGELFF
TGCGCCAGCAGCCGCAACGCAGCAGGGGGCGACGGGGAGCTGTTTTTT
>TRBJ2-7|.|15|.|TRBV11-2
CASSLSSDRAYEQYF
TGTGCCAGCAGCTTATCCTCCGACAGAGCCTACGAGCAGTACTTC
>TRBJ2-1|TRBD2|16|.|TRBV7-3
CASSGGLAGSYNEQFF
TGTGCCAGCAGCGGGGGACTAGCTGGCTCCTACAATGAGCAGTTCTTC
>TRBJ1-1|.|16|many|TRBV7-2
CASSLARISGSTEAFF
TGTGCCAGCAGCTTAGCGAGGATATCCGGGAGTACTGAAGCTTTCTTT
>TRBJ2-3|TRBD2|17|once|TRBV7-7
CASSLGTSGSVTDTQYF
TGTGCTAGCAGCTTAGGGACTAGCGGTTCGGTCACAGATACGCAGTATTTT
>TRBJ1-4|.|16|.|TRBV19
CASSSPARSGGEKLFF
TGTGCCAGTAGTTCCCCGGCCCGTTCGGGGGGTGAAAAACTGTTTTTT
>TRBJ1-1|TRBD1|14|few|TRBV7-2
CASSQQGPNTEAFF
TGTGCCAGCAGCCAACAGGGGCCGAACACTGAAGCTTTCTTT
>TRBJ1-4|.|14|.|TRBV19
CASRTGTTNEKLFF
TGTGCCAGTAGAACAGGTACAACTAATGAAAAACTGTTTTTT
>TRBJ2-5|TRBD2|14|.|TRBV19
CASSKTSAQETQYF
TGTGCCAGTAGTAAGACTAGCGCCCAAGAGACCCAGTACTTC
>TRBJ2-4|.|14|.|TRBV12-5
CASGFYLTKNIQYF
TGTGCTAGTGGTTTCTATTTAACCAAAAACATTCAGTACTTC
>TRBJ2-1|.|12|.|TRBV2
CASSESLGEQFF
TGTGCCAGCAGTGAATCACTCGGGGAGCAGTTCTTC
>TRBJ2-1|.|14|.|TRBV5-1
CASSFQGRGDEQFF
TGCGCCAGCAGCTTTCAGGGGAGAGGCGATGAGCAGTTCTTC
>TRBJ2-7|.|14|.|TRBV18
CASSPSQGPYEQYF
TGTGCCAGCTCACCGAGCCAGGGCCCCTACGAGCAGTACTTC
>TRBJ2-2|.|17|.|TRBV21-1
CASSKGQGWKDTGELFF
TGTGCCAGCAGCAAGGGACAGGGGTGGAAAGACACCGGGGAGCTGTTTTTT
>TRBJ2-6|.|16|.|TRBV5-1
CASSPPLEAGANVLTF
TGCGCCAGCAGCCCCCCCTTAGAGGCTGGGGCCAACGTCCTGACTTTC
>TRBJ1-1|TRBD1|14|.|TRBV6-2/TRBV6-3
CASSRRQGDTEAFF
TGTGCCAGCAGCAGAAGACAGGGGGACACTGAAGCTTTCTTT
>TRBJ1-1|.|17|.|TRBV5-4
CASSFGPPGKTNTEAFF
TGTGCCAGCAGCTTCGGACCTCCCGGGAAGACGAACACTGAAGCTTTCTTT
>TRBJ2-6|.|16|.|TRBV5-1
CASSLGGQGGANVLTF
TGCGCCAGCAGCTTGGGCGGGCAAGGGGGGGCCAACGTCCTGACTTTC
>TRBJ1-5|TRBD1|14|once|TRBV28
CASIWTGENQPQHF
TGTGCCAGCATATGGACAGGGGAGAATCAGCCCCAGCATTTT
>TRBJ2-7|.|11|.|TRBV29-1
CSVEDPRGQYF
TGCAGCGTTGAGGACCCAAGGGGGCAGTACTTC
>TRBJ1-3|TRBD1|16|.|TRBV28
CASSLSGTGARNTIYF
TGTGCCAGCAGTTTATCAGGGACAGGGGCTCGCAACACCATATATTTT
>TRBJ2-4|TRBD2|14|.|TRBV3-1/TRBV3-2
CASSQAGRGRVQYF
TGTGCCAGCAGCCAAGCGGGGAGGGGCCGGGTTCAGTACTTC